Listed below are T cell receptor beta chains from one sample, sequenced in a study of neurological immune-mediated disorders. TCRdb re-called the 5' RACE reads with MiXCR, one entry per CDR3 protein. The data hold roughly 80,000 distinct CDR3 sequences, with 5.8% observed a single time. The sample consisted of PBMCs. The receptors originated from a woman aged 55-69 years with multiple sclerosis. Both conserved end residues are trimmed from each CDR3. The size of a clone is reported for some rows only, either as once, few or many, or as a class for expanded clones.

V: TRBV5-6
size: many
CDR3: ASSLTETQY

V: TRBV5-1
size: NA
CDR3: ASSLGERGGRDTQY

V: TRBV20-1
size: many
CDR3: SARPTGEYGYT

V: TRBV29-1
size: many
CDR3: SVERGRGTEAF

V: TRBV14
size: NA
CDR3: ASSAGTVGLNEQF

V: TRBV15
size: many
CDR3: ATSTGGLGYGYT

V: TRBV7-9
size: medium-sized
CDR3: ASRHSNTGELF

V: TRBV3-1
size: many
CDR3: ASTPSSGNTIY

V: TRBV5-1
size: many
CDR3: ASSLVGGGDTQY

V: TRBV30
size: many
CDR3: AWSPNPSTGATFYGYT

V: TRBV20-1
size: many
CDR3: SARDLDTIY

V: TRBV20-1
size: many
CDR3: SARGVKGSNEQF

V: TRBV5-1
size: few
CDR3: ASSLGQGANSPLH

V: TRBV20-1
size: many
CDR3: SAENLAGGGETQY

V: TRBV12-3/TRBV12-4
size: many
CDR3: ASSPSTGSTDTQY

V: TRBV5-1
size: many
CDR3: ASSPTPPTNEKLF

V: TRBV20-1
size: many
CDR3: SARGTSQNNEQF

V: TRBV6-5
size: many
CDR3: ASSYSTSGGASYEQY

V: TRBV3-1
size: many
CDR3: ASSQQGKVYGYT

V: TRBV5-1
size: many
CDR3: ASSLEGANNQPQH

V: TRBV20-1
size: many
CDR3: SARDPGQGANTGELF

V: TRBV20-1
size: many
CDR3: SASSGGSPYTGELF

V: TRBV20-1
size: many
CDR3: SARDPGQGEAF

V: TRBV29-1
size: many
CDR3: VIPGTGSHNEQF

V: TRBV9
size: NA
CDR3: ASSKNLGAVEQY

V: TRBV10-3
size: many
CDR3: AIRGGGDEQF

V: TRBV5-6
size: many
CDR3: ASSAGTGLYT

V: TRBV7-2
size: many
CDR3: ASSARTGWLYNEQF

V: TRBV7-2
size: many
CDR3: ASSLLAGSYEQY

V: TRBV7-7
size: NA
CDR3: ASSLGQTNGGRGYT

V: TRBV27
size: many
CDR3: ASSLLQGKGGYT

V: TRBV28
size: many
CDR3: ASSLKGFYNSPLH

V: TRBV3-1
size: many
CDR3: ASSQALSGTNTEAF

V: TRBV29-1
size: many
CDR3: SVSSSISSGNTIY

V: TRBV9
size: many
CDR3: ASSVNPGSTDTQY

V: TRBV7-8
size: many
CDR3: ASSLVYSVYRTEAF

V: TRBV20-1
size: many
CDR3: SARAYEQY

V: TRBV4-1
size: many
CDR3: ASSQGDRGNQPQH

V: TRBV3-1
size: few
CDR3: ASRTGANGYT

V: TRBV6-1
size: many
CDR3: ASSLGDRSYEQY

V: TRBV13
size: many
CDR3: ASSQKGQGTYEQY

V: TRBV6-6
size: many
CDR3: ASSKDRGRYQPQH

V: TRBV20-1
size: many
CDR3: SANREGRATEAF

V: TRBV3-1
size: many
CDR3: ASSPSQLGSNQPQH

V: TRBV5-1
size: many
CDR3: ASSFDSTKHNEQF

V: TRBV5-1
size: many
CDR3: ASSFLGTNSPLH

V: TRBV6-4
size: many
CDR3: ASSDSQQAGTEAF

V: TRBV5-1
size: many
CDR3: ASSLVAGTNYGYT